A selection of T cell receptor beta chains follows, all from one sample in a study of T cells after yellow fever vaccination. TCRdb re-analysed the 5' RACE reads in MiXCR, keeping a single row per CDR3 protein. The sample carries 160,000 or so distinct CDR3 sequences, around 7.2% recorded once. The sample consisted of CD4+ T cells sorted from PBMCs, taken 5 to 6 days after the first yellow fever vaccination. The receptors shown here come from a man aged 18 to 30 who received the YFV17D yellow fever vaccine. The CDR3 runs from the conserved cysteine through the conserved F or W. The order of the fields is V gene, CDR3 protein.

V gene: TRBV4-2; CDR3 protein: CASSQDLVAGAFLSSYNEQFF
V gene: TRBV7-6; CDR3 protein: CASSQGPEGRDQYF
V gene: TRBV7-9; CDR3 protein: CASSGALLNYGYTF
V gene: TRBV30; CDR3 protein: CAWSGTSVWGTEAFF
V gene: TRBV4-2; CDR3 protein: CASGPGPLQETQYF
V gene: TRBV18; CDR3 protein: CASSPSYEAFF
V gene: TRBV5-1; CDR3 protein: CASSLEARNYNEQFF
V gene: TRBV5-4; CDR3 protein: CASSRLAGVNTGELFF
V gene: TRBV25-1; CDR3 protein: CASSERLTQEPREHNEQFF
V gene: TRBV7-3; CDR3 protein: CASSLGAGKGSPLHF
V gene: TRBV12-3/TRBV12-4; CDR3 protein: CASSLAGGAGTQYF
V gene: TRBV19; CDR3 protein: CATSSQQGDRITDTQYF
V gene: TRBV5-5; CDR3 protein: CASSHDAAGRRGYTF
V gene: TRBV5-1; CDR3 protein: CASSLSGAMENIQYF
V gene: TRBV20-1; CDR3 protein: CSAIRVGEKLFF
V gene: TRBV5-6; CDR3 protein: CASSLHGEETQYF
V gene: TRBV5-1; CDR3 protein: CASSLKQDTEAFF
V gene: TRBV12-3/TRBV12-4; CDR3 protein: CASSGVTEAFF
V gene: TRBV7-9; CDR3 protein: CASSFSLQTGLGNTIYF
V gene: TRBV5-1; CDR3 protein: CASSPREDSYEQYF
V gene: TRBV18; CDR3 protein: CASSPPGGNQPQHF
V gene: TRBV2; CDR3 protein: CAAGGWVSTDTQYF
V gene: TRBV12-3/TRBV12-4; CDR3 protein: CASSFRGEGYTF
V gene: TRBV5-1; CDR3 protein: CASSFDGRSNTEAFF
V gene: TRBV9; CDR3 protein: CASTNGAEKF
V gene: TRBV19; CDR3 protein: CASTVSGANVLTF
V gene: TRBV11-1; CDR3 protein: CASSSRGTGNEQFF
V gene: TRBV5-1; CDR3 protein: CASSLLSGRNTQYF
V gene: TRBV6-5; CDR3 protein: CASSYSTGARFSPLHF
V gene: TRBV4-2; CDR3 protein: CASSLRLLSTKNIQYF
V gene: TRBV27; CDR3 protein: CASSRVINPWGPQHF
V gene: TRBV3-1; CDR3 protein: CASSRNLAVQETQYF
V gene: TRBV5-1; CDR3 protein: CASSLGPPKETQYF
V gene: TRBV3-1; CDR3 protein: CASSQDVAADTQYF
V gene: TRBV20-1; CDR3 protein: CSATLGRHTDTQYF
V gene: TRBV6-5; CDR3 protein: CASSYGSPTDGSYEQYF
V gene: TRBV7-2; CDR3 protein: CASSFLDSEQYF
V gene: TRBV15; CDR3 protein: CATSPSPHNYGYTF
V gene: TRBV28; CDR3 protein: CASSSGQGLHGYTF
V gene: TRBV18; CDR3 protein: CASSPPAGGRYNEQFF
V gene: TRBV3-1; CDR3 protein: CASSPRGPGTGELFF
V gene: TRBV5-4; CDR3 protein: CASSLAGGAANEKLFF
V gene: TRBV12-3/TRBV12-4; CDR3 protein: CASRRLAGVVGELFF
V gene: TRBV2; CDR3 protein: CASGTSYYNEQFF
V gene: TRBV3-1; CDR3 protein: CASSQELYTDTQYF
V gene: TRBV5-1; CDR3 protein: CASRVLGGHTEAFF
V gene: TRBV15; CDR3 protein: CATSRVEVTEAFF
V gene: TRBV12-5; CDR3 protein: CASGSLGNRGLLLANEKLFF
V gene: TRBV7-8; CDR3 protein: CASSAPRFGEQETQYF
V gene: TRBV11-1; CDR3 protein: CASSPNDAGGGRRETQYF
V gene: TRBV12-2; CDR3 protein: CASRFGGQFSGANVLTF
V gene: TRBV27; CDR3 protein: CASSFHLAGGTEAFF